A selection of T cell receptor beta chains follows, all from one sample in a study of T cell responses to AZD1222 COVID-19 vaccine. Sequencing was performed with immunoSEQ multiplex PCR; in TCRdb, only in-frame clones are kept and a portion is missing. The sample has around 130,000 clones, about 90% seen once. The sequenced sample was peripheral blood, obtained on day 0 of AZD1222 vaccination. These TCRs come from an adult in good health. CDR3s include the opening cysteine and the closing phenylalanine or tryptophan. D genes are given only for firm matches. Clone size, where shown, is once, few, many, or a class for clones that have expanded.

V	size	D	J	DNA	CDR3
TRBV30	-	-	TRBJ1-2	TGTGCCTGGAGTGTACAGGGATGGTTTGACTACACCTTC	CAWSVQGWFDYTF
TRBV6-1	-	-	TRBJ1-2	TGTGCCAGCAGTGAAGTCCCCCGAACAGGGTATGGCTACACCTTC	CASSEVPRTGYGYTF
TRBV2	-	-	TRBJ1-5	TGTGCCAGCAGTTCTCAGGGTTTTGAGCCCCAGCATTTT	CASSSQGFEPQHF
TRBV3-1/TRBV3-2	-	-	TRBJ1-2	TGTGCCAGCAGCCAAACGGGGCTTTTCGATGGCTACACCTTC	CASSQTGLFDGYTF
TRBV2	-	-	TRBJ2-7	TGTGCCAGCAGTGCAGGGCAGGGCGACGAGCAGTACTTC	CASSAGQGDEQYF
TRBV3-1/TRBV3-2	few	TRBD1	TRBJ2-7	TGTGCCAGCAGCCCCCGGGGACAGGGGGCGCTAAACGAGCAGTACTTC	CASSPRGQGALNEQYF
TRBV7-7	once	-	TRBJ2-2	TGTGCTAGCAGCTCCATTCTGTCCGGGGAGCTGTTTTTT	CASSSILSGELFF
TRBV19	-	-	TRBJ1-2	TGTGCCAGTAGTGGCCTATGGACAGCCGCTAACTATGGCTACACCTTC	CASSGLWTAANYGYTF
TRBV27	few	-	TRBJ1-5	TGTGCCAGCAGTTTATTCCGGGGGCATCAGCCCCAGCATTTT	CASSLFRGHQPQHF
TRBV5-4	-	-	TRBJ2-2	TGTGCCAGCAGCTCGAGGACACCTTCGAGCACCGGGGAGCTGTTTTTT	CASSSRTPSSTGELFF
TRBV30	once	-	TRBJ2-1	TGTGCCTGGAGTAAGGGGTCCCTGTACAATGAGCAGTTCTTC	CAWSKGSLYNEQFF
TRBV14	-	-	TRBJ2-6	TGTGCCAGCAGCCAAGGGTACGGGGCCAACGTCCTGACTTTC	CASSQGYGANVLTF
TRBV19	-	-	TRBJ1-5	TGTGCCAGTACCCAGGAATATAGCAATCAGCCCCAGCATTTT	CASTQEYSNQPQHF
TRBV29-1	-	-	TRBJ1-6	TGCAGCGTTGAGGTAATGCGGGGTTCACCCCTCCACTTT	CSVEVMRGSPLHF
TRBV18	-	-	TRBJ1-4	TGTGCCAGCACTCAGGGGAGGTACGAAAAACTGTTTTTT	CASTQGRYEKLFF
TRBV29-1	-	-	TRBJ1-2	TGCAGCGTTGTTGGGCAGGGGACCTATGGCTACACCTTC	CSVVGQGTYGYTF
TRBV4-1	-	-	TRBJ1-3	TGCGCCAGCAGCCAAGATAGGGCAGGGGTAGGAAACACCATATATTTT	CASSQDRAGVGNTIYF
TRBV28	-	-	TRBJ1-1	TGTGCCAGCAGTTTGCCGGTCGGTAACACTGAAGCTTTCTTT	CASSLPVGNTEAFF
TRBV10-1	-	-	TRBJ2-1	TGCGCCAGCAGTGAGGATAGTCAGTCATACAATGAGCAGTTCTTC	CASSEDSQSYNEQFF
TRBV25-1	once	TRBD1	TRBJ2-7	TGTGCCAGCACACCCCGGGACAGCAAGTACGAGCAGTACTTC	CASTPRDSKYEQYF
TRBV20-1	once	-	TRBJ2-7	TGCAGTGCTAGTGCGCTTTCCTACGAGCAGTACTTC	CSASALSYEQYF
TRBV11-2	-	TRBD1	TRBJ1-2	TGTGCCAGCAGCCGACAGGGGGCGCGGCTCTATGGCTACACCTTC	CASSRQGARLYGYTF
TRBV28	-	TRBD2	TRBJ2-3	TGTGCCAGCAGTGTGCGGGTTAGCGGGCCCACAGATACGCAGTATTTT	CASSVRVSGPTDTQYF
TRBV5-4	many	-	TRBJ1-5	TGTGCCAGCAGCTTGGGCAGTTTTTTTAATCAGCCCCAGCATTTT	CASSLGSFFNQPQHF
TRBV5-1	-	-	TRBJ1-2	TGCGCCAGCAGCCCTGGGACACTCGCTAACTATGGCTACACCTTC	CASSPGTLANYGYTF
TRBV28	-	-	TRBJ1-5	TGTGCCAGCGTAGGGTTACGGGACTATAGCAATCAGCCCCAGCATTTT	CASVGLRDYSNQPQHF
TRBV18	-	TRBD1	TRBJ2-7	TGTGCCAGCTCACCACGGACAGGGACCTCCTACGAGCAGTACTTC	CASSPRTGTSYEQYF
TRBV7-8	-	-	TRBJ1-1	TGTGCCAGCAAGTTATTGCAGGGGAACACTGAAGCTTTCTTT	CASKLLQGNTEAFF
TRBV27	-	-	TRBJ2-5	TGTGCCAGCAGTTTAAGGACCTCCGGGGCCCTCCAGGAGACCCAGTACTTC	CASSLRTSGALQETQYF
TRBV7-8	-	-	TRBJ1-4	TGTGCCAGCAGCGAATCGTACAGGAGGTGGGAAAAACTGTTTTTT	CASSESYRRWEKLFF
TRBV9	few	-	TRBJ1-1	TGTGCCAGCAGCGTAGTTACAACAGTGGCTGAAGCTTTCTTT	CASSVVTTVAEAFF
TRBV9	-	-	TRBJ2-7	TGTGCCAGCAGCGTAGGGCACAGGGTAACCTACGAGCAGTACTTC	CASSVGHRVTYEQYF
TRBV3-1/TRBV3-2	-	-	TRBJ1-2	TGTGCCAGCAGCCAAGTTCCCCGGGCGAACTATGGCTACACCTTC	CASSQVPRANYGYTF
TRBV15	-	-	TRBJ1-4	TGTGCCACCAGCACGCAGGACATCACAACTAATGAAAAACTGTTTTTT	CATSTQDITTNEKLFF
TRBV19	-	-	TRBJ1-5	TGTGCCAGTAGTATAGCCGAGGCAGCCTATTCGCCCCAGCATTTT	CASSIAEAAYSPQHF
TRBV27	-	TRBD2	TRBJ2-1	TGTGCCAGCAGTTTAGCGGGAGGGCCGTACAATGAGCAGTTCTTC	CASSLAGGPYNEQFF
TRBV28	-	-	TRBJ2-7	TGTGCCAGCAGCTCATCCTTCTACGAGCAGTACTTC	CASSSSFYEQYF
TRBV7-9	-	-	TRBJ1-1	TGTGCCAGCAGCAGAATGCGACCCCTCGGATTGAACACTGAAGCTTTCTTT	CASSRMRPLGLNTEAFF
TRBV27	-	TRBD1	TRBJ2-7	TGTGCCAGCAGTCGACCGGGACAGGTCTACGAGCAGTACTTC	CASSRPGQVYEQYF
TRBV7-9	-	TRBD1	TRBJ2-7	TGTGCCAGCAGCTACGGACAGGGTAGGGACGAGCAGTACTTC	CASSYGQGRDEQYF
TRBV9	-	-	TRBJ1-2	TGTGCCAGCAGCGTAGCTACCGGGGGCGGTTTTGGCTACACCTTC	CASSVATGGGFGYTF
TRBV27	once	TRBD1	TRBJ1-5	TGTGCCAGCAGTACCGGGACAGGCAATCAGCCCCAGCATTTT	CASSTGTGNQPQHF
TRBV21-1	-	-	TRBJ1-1	TGTGCCAGAATCGGGACAGGGGGCACTGAAGCTTTCTTT	CARIGTGGTEAFF
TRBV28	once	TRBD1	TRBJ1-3	TGTGCCAGCAGTTCAGGACAGGCTCTTGGAAACACCATATATTTT	CASSSGQALGNTIYF
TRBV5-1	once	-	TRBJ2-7	TGCGCCAGCAGCTTGGTGTCTGGAACCTACGAGCAGTACTTC	CASSLVSGTYEQYF
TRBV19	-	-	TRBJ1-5	TGTGCCAGTAGTAGGGAGTGGAGTTTTGGGCCCCAGCATTTT	CASSREWSFGPQHF
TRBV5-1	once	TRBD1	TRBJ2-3	TGCGCCAGCAGCGTGGGACAGGGCACAGATACGCAGTATTTT	CASSVGQGTDTQYF
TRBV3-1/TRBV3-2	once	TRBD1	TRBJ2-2	TGTGCCAGCAGCCAAGAAAGGGGGCAGGGGCAGGGTACCGGGGAGCTGTTTTTT	CASSQERGQGQGTGELFF
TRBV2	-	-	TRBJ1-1	TGTGCCAGCAGTGTCGACAGCCTGAACACTGAAGCTTTCTTT	CASSVDSLNTEAFF
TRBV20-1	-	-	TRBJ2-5	TGCAGTTCAGGTCCCCTGGAGACCCAGTACTTC	CSSGPLETQYF
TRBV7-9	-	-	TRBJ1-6	TGTGCCAGCAGCCAAATTACAGGACCAACTGGTTCACCCCTCCACTTT	CASSQITGPTGSPLHF
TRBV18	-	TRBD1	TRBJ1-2	TGTGCCAGCTCACCGGGACAGGGACTTAACTATGGCTACACCTTC	CASSPGQGLNYGYTF
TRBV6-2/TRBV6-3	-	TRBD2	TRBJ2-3	TGTGCCAGCAGTTTTCCCGGGGGAGGCGGGAGTACGCAGTATTTT	CASSFPGGGGSTQYF
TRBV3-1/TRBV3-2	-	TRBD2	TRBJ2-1	TGTGCCAGCAGCCACGGGGGGGCTGAGCAGTTCTTC	CASSHGGAEQFF
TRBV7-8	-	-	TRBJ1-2	TGTGCCAGCAGCTCCTCCCGGGACGGATATGGCTACACCTTC	CASSSSRDGYGYTF
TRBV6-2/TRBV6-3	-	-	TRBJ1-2	TGTGCCAGCAGCTGGGACGGCTATGGCTACACCTTC	CASSWDGYGYTF